This T cell receptor beta chain derives from a study of shared T cell receptors in the human thymus. Method: immunoSEQ multiplex PCR; TCRdb's copy keeps in-frame clones and lacks some. Of 700,000 to 750,000 clones in the sample, 80% to 90% were seen once. The V and J ends lost 0 bases and 14 bases respectively, with 20 bases between them. CDR1 SGHTS and CDR2 YDEGEE come from the germline V gene. The CDR3 spans 14 residues. These data were also filed under a second study, of human thymus T cells.

This chain links TRBV5-8 with TRBJ1-2; D is possibly TRBD1 (5 bases). The TCR was taken from a girl under two years old with a congenital heart defect. The sequencing sample was made of thymocytes. CDR3 nucleotides: TGTGCCAGCAGCTTGGCCGGTATCCCCCCGGGGGATACCTTC. Protein: CASSLAGIPPGDTF. Using reference TRBV5-8 and TRBJ1-2 for the parts outside the CDR3, the full variable domain is EAGVTQSPTHLIKTRGQQATLRCSPISGHTSVYWYQQALGLGLQFLLWYDEGEERNRGNFPPRFSGRQFPNYSSELNVNALELEDSALYLCASSLAGIPPGDTFGSGTRLTVV.